This note documents a single T cell receptor beta chain sequence. Its antigen remains unidentified. Germline CDR1 MNHEY, CDR2 SVGAGI. The CDR3 sequence is 14 residues long. V lost 4 bases and J lost 1, with 11 bases in between. This entry comes from a study of T cell responses to AZD1222 COVID-19 vaccine. Study-level points and caveats: Spike as a whole was targeted by vaccine-associated CD4 TCRs, dominant at 160-218 and 743-854. Donors skewed white British and female; clonal diversity was possibly underestimated. Baseline serostatus was positive in only a handful of AZD1222 recipients.

Generated by immunoSEQ multiplex PCR, the TCRdb table keeps only in-frame clones and is missing some. The table has about 81,000 clones, under 95% seen once; the top ten hold around 8%. This chain links TRBV6-5 with TRBJ2-7; D might be TRBD1 (7 bases). The sequence came from an adult who received the AZD1222 COVID-19 vaccine. The sample was peripheral blood, taken 28 days after the second AZD1222 dose. CDR3 in amino acids: CASSFQGGSYEQYF. CDR3 in DNA: TGTGCCAGCAGTTTCCAGGGGGGATCCTACGAGCAGTACTTC.